This entry describes one TCR beta chain. The data were taken from a study of blood T cell repertoires in COVID-19. Study-wide context: T cells, B-cell-depleted T cells, or PBMCs supplied cDNA or gDNA.

Study processing details: Estimated nucleated cell counts came from reference gene primer amplification. Generated by immunoSEQ multiplex PCR, the TCRdb table keeps only in-frame clones and is missing some. The D gene and trimming were derived from the DNA, and the V and J assignments and clone size from that table. Among 100,000 to 150,000 clones listed, about 83% were seen once. The clonotype comes from a man between 60 and 70 years old with acute or convalescent COVID-19. The source material was peripheral blood.

The CDR3 is CASSWDREGIQYF. As DNA, the CDR3 is TGTGCCAGCAGCTGGGACAGGGAGGGCATTCAGTACTTC. The chain has TRBV13 and TRBJ2-4; 9 nucleotides agree with TRBD1. The length of the CDR3 is 13 residues. The V gene end was trimmed by 4 bases and the J gene end by 9 bases; junction bases not matched to a gene: 4. Germline V CDR1 and CDR2: PRHDT, FYEKMQ (reference sequence).